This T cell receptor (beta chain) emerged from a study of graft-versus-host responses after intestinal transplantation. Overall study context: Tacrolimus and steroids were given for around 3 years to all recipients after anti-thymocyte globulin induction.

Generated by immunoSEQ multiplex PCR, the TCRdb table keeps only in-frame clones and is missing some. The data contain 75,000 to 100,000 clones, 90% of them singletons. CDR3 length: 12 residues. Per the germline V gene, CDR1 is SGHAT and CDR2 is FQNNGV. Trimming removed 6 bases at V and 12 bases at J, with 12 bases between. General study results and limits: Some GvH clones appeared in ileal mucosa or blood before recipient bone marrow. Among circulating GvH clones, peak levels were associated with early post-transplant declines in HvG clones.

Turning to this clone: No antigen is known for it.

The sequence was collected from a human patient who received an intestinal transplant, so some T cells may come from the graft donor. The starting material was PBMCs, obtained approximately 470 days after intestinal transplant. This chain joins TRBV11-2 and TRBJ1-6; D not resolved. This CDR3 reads CASSPSGLPLHF. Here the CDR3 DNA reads TGTGCCAGCAGTCCCTCGGGATTACCCCTCCACTTT.